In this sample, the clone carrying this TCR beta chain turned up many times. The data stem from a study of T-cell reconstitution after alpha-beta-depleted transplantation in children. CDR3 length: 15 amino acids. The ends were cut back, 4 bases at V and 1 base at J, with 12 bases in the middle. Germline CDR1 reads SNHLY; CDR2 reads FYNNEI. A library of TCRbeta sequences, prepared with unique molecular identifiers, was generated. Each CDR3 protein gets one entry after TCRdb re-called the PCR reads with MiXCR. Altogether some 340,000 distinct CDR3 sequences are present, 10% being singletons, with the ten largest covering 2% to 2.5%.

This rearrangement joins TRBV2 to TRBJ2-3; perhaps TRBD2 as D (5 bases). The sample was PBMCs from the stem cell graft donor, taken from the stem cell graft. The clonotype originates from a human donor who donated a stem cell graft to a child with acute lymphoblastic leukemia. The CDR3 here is CASSAGSRGTDTQYF. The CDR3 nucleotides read TGTGCCAGCAGTGCTGGGAGCCGGGGCACAGATACGCAGTATTTT.